The clone carrying this TCR beta chain was counted a single time. Its antigen is not known. Genomic DNA in an amount of about 2 micrograms was extracted from cryopreserved PBMCs and used for the preparation of TCR beta libraries. Sequencing was performed with immunoSEQ multiplex PCR; in TCRdb, only in-frame clones are kept and a portion is missing. The data show approximately 300,000 clones, around four fifths seen once. Germline V CDR1 and CDR2: LGHNA, YNFKEQ. The CDR3 contains 12 residues. Trimming left V 4 bases short and J 7 bases short, with 10 bases between. The source of the sample is a study of cytotoxic CD8 clonotypes in ibrutinib-treated CLL. In the study overall: Outcomes included around 25 partial and 2 complete responses; after median roughly 70 months, roughly 14 stayed remitted and around 12 progressed. Productive templates averaged about 250,000 per sample, and productive rearrangements 90,000 to 100,000.

Whole-study findings and limits: Upon ibrutinib response clonality rose, and upon progression it fell back toward baseline.

The chain couples TRBV4-2 to TRBJ1-1; D perhaps matches TRBD1 (6 bases). The sequenced sample was PBMCs, obtained before ibrutinib treatment. The receptor was derived from a human donor with chronic lymphocytic leukemia. The CDR3 nucleotides are TGTGCCAGCAGCCCGACACAGGGTGAAGCTTTCTTT. It is translated as CASSPTQGEAFF.